One sample yielded the 24 T cell receptor beta chains listed below, sequenced in a study of T cell clonality in common variable immunodeficiency. Method: immunoSEQ multiplex PCR; TCRdb's copy keeps in-frame clones and lacks some. The record shows 35,000 to 55,000 clones for this sample, with no singletons present. The sequenced sample consisted of peripheral blood mononuclear cells. The source is a person between 18 and 70 years old in good health.

This clone was counted many times. The read stops 3 residues short of the end of the CDR3; the missing end is completed from the germline J gene. The chain uses TRBV20-1 and TRBJ2-7, with 12 bases lining up with TRBD2. The germline V gene encodes CDR1 DFQATT and CDR2 SNEGSKA (reference sequence). The V segment lost 3 bases and the J segment 5 bases; nucleotides outside the gene matches: 2. This CDR3 region has 13 residues. The CDR3 DNA, read in part, is TGCAGTGCTAGGACTAGCGGGAGTCACGAG. It translates to CSARTSGSHE. The entire CDR3 is CSARTSGSHEQYF.

This clone occurred many times. Read sequence stops 3 residues before the CDR3 end, and the germline J gene provides the missing end. This chain uses TRBV19 with TRBJ1-2, with 7 bases identical to TRBD1. This CDR3 spans 14 amino acids. The junction had 10 bases not matched to a gene; V was cut back by 7 bases and J by 5 bases. Germline-derived CDR1 and CDR2 are LNHDA and SQIVND (reference sequence). CDR3 region: CASTTLGGDYGYTF. The part of the CDR3 DNA that was read is TGTGCCAGTACCACCTTAGGGGGCGATTATGGC.

This clone was seen ten or more times. From the germline J gene comes the end of the CDR3, since the read stops 3 residues before it. V gene TRBV28 combines with J gene TRBJ2-1; TRBD2 is a possible D gene (6 bases). The germline V gene encodes CDR1 MDHEN and CDR2 SYDVKM. V was shortened by 3 bases and J by 9 bases, with 12 bases between the two germline ends. This CDR3 spans 13 amino acids. The CDR3 region is CASSFIGTGEQFF. CDR3 DNA, as far as it was read: TGTGCCAGCAGTTTTATCGGGACTGGTGAG. The whole variable domain, filled in from reference TRBV28 and TRBJ2-1, reads DVKVTQSSRYLVKRTGEKVFLECVQDMDHENMFWYRQDPGLGLRLIYFSYDVKMKEKGDIPEGYSVSREKKERFSLILESASTNQTSMYLCASSFIGTGEQFFGPGTRLTVL.

At least ten counts were recorded for this clone. The read halts 3 residues ahead of the CDR3 end, with the missing end drawn from the germline J gene. The V gene is TRBV7-9, the J gene TRBJ2-5; 12 bases fit TRBD2. Per the germline V gene, CDR1 is SEHNR and CDR2 is FQNEAQ (reference sequence). The CDR3 runs 15 residues. V lost 5 bases and J lost 2; bases outside the gene matches: 3. CDR3 bases read: TGTGCCAGCAGCCCCGGACTAGCGGGGCAAGAGACC. Translated: CASSPGLAGQET. The complete CDR3 protein is CASSPGLAGQETQYF.

In its sample, this clone was seen many times. The read gets to within 3 residues of the CDR3 end, and the germline J gene fills in the rest. The genes are TRBV5-1 and TRBJ1-1; weak D call: TRBD1 (6 bases). V gave up 1 base and J gave up 0 bases, with 7 bases separating them. Looked up from germline, CDR1 is SGHRS and CDR2 is YFSETQ. The CDR3 runs 14 residues. The CDR3 loop is CASSLTGMNTEAFF. The CDR3 DNA, read in part, is TGCGCCAGCAGCTTGACAGGGATGAACACTGAA. The variable domain in full, with the rest retrieved from reference TRBV5-1 and TRBJ1-1, is KAGVTQTPRYLIKTRGQQVTLSCSPISGHRSVSWYQQTPGQGLQFLFEYFSETQRNKGNFPGRFSGRQFSNSRSEMNVSTLELGDSALYLCASSLTGMNTEAFFGQGTRLTVV.

This clone has ten or more counts. It is likely a read error: a sequence one base away is far more abundant. Other DNA sequences in this specimen translate into the identical CDR3. This CDR3 is CASSLRPLETQYF. The part of the CDR3 DNA that was read is TGTGCCAGCAGCTTAAGGCCTCTGGAGACC. This chain links TRBV7-3 with TRBJ2-5; D is unresolved. The read comes to an end 3 residues before the CDR3 does, leaving the germline J gene to fill in the end. Trimming shortened V by 1 base and J by 5 bases, and 8 bases separated the two germline ends. Per the germline V gene, CDR1 is SGHTA and CDR2 is FQGTGA. The CDR3 spans 13 residues.

This clone was counted ten times or more. The observed sequence ends 3 residues before the CDR3 terminus, with the missing tail filled in from the germline J gene. This chain connects TRBV7-2 to TRBJ1-5; 7 nucleotides agree with TRBD1. CDR3 length: 12 amino acids. With V trimmed by 6 bases and J by 5 bases, 1 base remained unmatched. Germline V gene lookup returns CDR1 SGHTA and CDR2 FQGNSA. CDR3 amino acids: CASSDRDQPQHF. The covered CDR3 bases are TGTGCCAGCAGTGACAGGGATCAGCCC. The entire variable domain, with the rest obtained from reference TRBV7-2 and TRBJ1-5, is as follows: GAGVSQSPSNKVTEKGKDVELRCDPISGHTALYWYRQSLGQGLEFLIYFQGNSAPDKSGLPSDRFSAERTGGSVSTLTIQRTQQEDSAVYLCASSDRDQPQHFGDGTRLSIL.

In the case of this clone: Read data end 3 residues before the CDR3 end; the end is taken from the germline J gene. This rearrangement joins TRBV7-2 to TRBJ2-1, with 8 bases aligning to TRBD2. The length of the CDR3 is 16 residues. The trim removed 0 bases at V and 7 bases at J, leaving 8 bases unmatched. Germline CDR1 is SGHTA and CDR2 is FQGNSA. The chain's CDR3 is CASSLAGSGGMNEQFF. The DNA read from the CDR3 is TGTGCCAGCAGCTTAGCGGGGTCGGGGGGGATGAATGAG.

This clone was seen at least ten times. The read ends 3 residues shy of where the CDR3 ends; the end is completed using the germline J gene. The gene calls are TRBV9 and TRBJ2-3, with D perhaps TRBD2 (7 bases). This CDR3 comprises 16 residues. With 3 bases removed from V and 0 bases from J, the gap between germline ends came to 14 bases. Looked up from germline, CDR1 is SGDLS and CDR2 is YYNGEE. The covered CDR3 bases are TGTGCCAGCAGCGAGGGGGGGGGACTGAGCACAGATACG. It translates to CASSEGGGLSTDT. The full CDR3 protein is CASSEGGGLSTDTQYF.

At least ten counts were recorded for this clone. Sequencing ends 3 residues short of the CDR3 end; the germline J gene provides the rest. The gene calls are TRBV11-2 and TRBJ2-3; TRBD2 matches at 7 bases. Germline CDR1 and CDR2: SGHAT and FQNNGV. V shed 1 base, J shed 1 base, and the junction held 2 bases outside the gene matches. This CDR3 is built from 15 residues. The DNA read from the CDR3 is TGTGCCAGCAGCTTAGTGGCGGGGGGCACAGATACG. It is translated as CASSLVAGGTDT. The entire CDR3 protein is CASSLVAGGTDTQYF.

There are many counts of this clone. The read comes to an end 3 residues before the CDR3 does, leaving the germline J gene to fill in the end. The J gene is TRBJ1-4, the V gene TRBV15; 9 bases agree with TRBD1. The CDR3 has 14 residues. From germline, CDR1 is LNHNV and CDR2 YYDKDF (reference sequence). J was trimmed by 5 bases and V by 5 bases; bases with no gene match: 3. CDR3 DNA (partial): TGTGCCACCAGCCTGGACAGGGGAAATGAAAAA. It specifies CATSLDRGNEK. The full CDR3 sequence reads CATSLDRGNEKLFF.

In this sample, this clone turned up many times. Coverage ceases 3 residues before the CDR3 finishes, and the germline J gene fills in the end. The J gene is TRBJ2-7, the V gene TRBV6-2 or TRBV6-3; TRBD1 might be the D (7 bases). The CDR3 length is 14 residues. The V and J ends lost 5 bases and 5 bases respectively, with 16 bases between them. Germline V gene sequence: CDR1 MNHEY, CDR2 SVGEGT. The covered CDR3 bases are TGTGCCAGCAGTCCACAGGGGACTCCTAACGAG. It encodes CASSPQGTPNE. The CDR3, in full, reads CASSPQGTPNEQYF.

This clone was recorded many times. The read terminates 3 residues before the CDR3 end, so the remaining end is supplied by the germline J gene. V usage is TRBV20-1 and J usage is TRBJ2-7, with 12 bases aligning to TRBD2. V was clipped by 6 bases and J by 4 bases; unmatched bases: 4. The CDR3 covers 13 residues. CDR1 DFQATT and CDR2 SNEGSKA come from the germline V gene (reference sequence). The CDR3 loop reads CSAKGLAGYEQYF. The covered CDR3 bases are TGCAGTGCGAAAGGACTAGCGGGATACGAG.

There are many counts of this clone. The sequenced fragment ends 3 residues before the CDR3 boundary, so the rest is inferred from the germline J gene. V usage is TRBV5-1 and J usage is TRBJ2-1; 7 positions agree with TRBD1. There are 14 residues in the CDR3. The germline CDR1 and CDR2 sequences are SGHRS and YFSETQ. V gave up 4 bases and J gave up 9 bases; unmatched junction bases: 10. Partial CDR3 DNA: TGCGCCAGCAGCGTGGGACAGTCTAAGGTTGAG. Translating gives CASSVGQSKVE. The full-length CDR3 reads as CASSVGQSKVEQFF.

This clone came up many times. The CDR3 goes on 3 residues after the read ends, and that part is filled in from the germline J gene. This chain joins TRBV10-3 and TRBJ1-4; D not certain. The CDR3 has 13 amino acids. CDR1 and CDR2 from the germline V gene are ENHRY and SYGVKD. V was cut by 4 bases and J by 8 bases, with 11 bases left in between. The chain's CDR3 is CAISVKQNEKLFF. The CDR3 DNA, read in part, is TGTGCCATCAGTGTGAAACAGAACGAAAAA.

This clone came up many times. The missing CDR3 end, 3 residues past where the read stops, is filled in from the germline J gene. The chain has TRBV6-2 or TRBV6-3 and TRBJ2-5; a weak D match, TRBD2 (5 bases). There are 11 residues in the CDR3. Deletions cut 5 bases from V and 5 bases from J, with 6 bases between. Germline values: CDR1 MNHEY, CDR2 SVGEGT. CDR3 DNA, as far as it was read: TGTGCCAGCAGTCGAGGGGAGACC. Protein product: CASSRGET. The whole CDR3 protein is CASSRGETQYF.

Turning to this clone: A much larger clone differs by one base, so this may be a read error. The CDR3 end lies 3 residues beyond the end of the read and is filled in from the germline J gene. Other DNA sequences of this sample code for an identical CDR3. V gene TRBV7-6 combines with J gene TRBJ1-2, with 10 bases that match TRBD1. J gave up 6 bases and V 5 bases, and 9 bases lay outside the gene matches. The CDR3 length is 15 residues. The V gene's germline CDR1 is SGHVS and CDR2 FNYEAQ. The part of the CDR3 DNA that was read is TGTGCCAGCAGCCCTGGGGACAGGGGATGGAATGGC. Protein product: CASSPGDRGWNG. The entire CDR3 protein reads CASSPGDRGWNGYTF. The whole variable domain, remainder taken from reference TRBV7-6 and TRBJ1-2, is GAGVSQSPRYKVTKRGQDVALRCDPISGHVSLYWYRQALGQGPEFLTYFNYEAQQDKSGLPNDRFSAERPEGSISTLTIQRTEQRDSAMYRCASSPGDRGWNGYTFGSGTRLTVV.

This clone has a count of ten or more. The missing CDR3 end, 3 residues past where the read stops, is filled in from the germline J gene. The chain couples TRBV20-1 to TRBJ2-1; D perhaps matches TRBD1 (5 bases). Per the germline V gene, CDR1 is DFQATT and CDR2 is SNEGSKA (reference sequence). V lost 6 bases and J 0 bases, leaving 12 bases between the germline ends. The CDR3 totals 14 residues. The CDR3 loop reads CSAWTLSSYNEQFF. The DNA read from the CDR3 is TGCAGTGCGTGGACACTAAGCTCCTACAATGAG.

The sample holds many counts of this clone. The read terminates 3 residues ahead of where the CDR3 ends, so the germline J gene completes it. The V call is TRBV2, the J call TRBJ2-5; 10 bases map to TRBD2. The CDR3 totals 16 residues. Germline CDR1 and CDR2: SNHLY and FYNNEI. The J segment lost 0 bases and the V segment lost 6 bases, leaving 7 bases of the junction unmatched. The part of the CDR3 DNA that was read is TGTGCCAGCAGGAGAGCGGGGGGGCCTTACCAAGAGACC. It encodes CASRRAGGPYQET. The full CDR3 is CASRRAGGPYQETQYF.

This clone has ten or more counts. The read ends 3 residues before the CDR3 terminus; that terminus is restored from the germline J gene. This chain joins TRBV20-1 and TRBJ2-7; 9 bases agree with TRBD1. V gave up 6 bases and J gave up 2 bases; unmatched junction bases: 11. Germline V gene lookup returns CDR1 DFQATT and CDR2 SNEGSKA (reference sequence). The CDR3 runs to 15 residues. CDR3 sequence reads: CSALSTGGGPYEQYF. CDR3 DNA (partial): TGCAGTGCCCTCTCGACAGGGGGGGGTCCCTACGAG.

This clone was counted many times. The read gets to within 3 residues of the CDR3 end, and the germline J gene fills in the rest. The chain has TRBV6-4 and TRBJ2-1; 11 bases match TRBD1. CDR3 length: 14 amino acids. CDR1 is MRHNA, CDR2 SNTAGT, per germline. V shed 2 bases and J 6 bases; nucleotides not matched to a gene: 0. CDR3: CASSDGTGGNEQFF. The sequenced CDR3 bases are TGTGCCAGCAGTGACGGGACAGGGGGCAATGAG.

Regarding this clone: The CDR3 goes on 3 residues after the read ends, and that part is filled in from the germline J gene. The V and J genes are TRBV10-2 and TRBJ1-5, with TRBD1 as a possible D gene (6 bases). The CDR3 loop spans 13 amino acids. Germline values: CDR1 WSHSY, CDR2 SAAADI. The germline V and J ends were trimmed by 6 bases and 3 bases, with 9 bases remaining between them. CDR3 amino acids: CASRQGPNQPQHF. The part of the CDR3 DNA that was read is TGCGCCAGCAGACAGGGCCCCAATCAGCCC.

This clone was detected many times. The read finishes 3 residues shy of the CDR3 end, and the germline J gene is used to complete it. V usage is TRBV4-1 and J usage is TRBJ2-3; 7 bases fit TRBD1. V was pared by 2 bases and J by 2 bases, with 4 bases of the junction left unmatched. The CDR3 runs 15 residues. Germline V CDR1 and CDR2: MGHRA, YSYEKL. Partial CDR3 DNA: TGCGCCAGCAGCCAAAGGGACAGCACCACAGATACG. Amino acid sequence: CASSQRDSTTDT. The full CDR3 protein reads CASSQRDSTTDTQYF.

This clone was counted ten times or more. The CDR3 is cut off 3 residues early in the read; its end comes from the germline J gene. The chain joins TRBV24-1 to TRBJ2-1; D not resolved. Germline loops: CDR1 KGHDR, CDR2 SFDVKD. The CDR3 extends over 15 amino acids. Trimming took off 4 bases at V and 5 bases at J, with 14 bases between the two ends. CDR3 DNA (partial): TGTGCCACCAGTGACAACAGTGAGGTCGACAATGAG. Translated: CATSDNSEVDNE. The CDR3 in its entirety is CATSDNSEVDNEQFF.